What follows is one T cell receptor (beta chain) and its context. Seattle researchers signed up patients amid active infection and tracked them longitudinally. In the study's own analysis: Amplification of reference gene primers was used by the study to estimate nucleated cell counts. Repertoires were generated with immunoSEQ multiplex PCR, while TCRdb's copy carries only in-frame clones and drops some. V and J calls and clone size are given by that table; D and trimming were obtained from the DNA. The sample gives hundreds of thousands of clones, around 87% of which show up once; 2.3% is in the top ten. This sample stems from a study of blood T cell repertoires in COVID-19. On the study more broadly: Samples of COVID-19 (acute and convalescent) were obtained from the United States, Italy and Spain. From T cells, B-cell-depleted T cells, or PBMCs came the material, which was cDNA or gDNA.

Germline V CDR1 and CDR2: SGDLS, YYNGEE. The CDR3 extends over 16 amino acids. J lost 5 bases, V lost 0 bases, and 5 bases had no gene match. The J gene is TRBJ2-3, the V gene TRBV9, with TRBD2 identical over 11 bases. The specimen sequenced was peripheral blood. The TCR originated in a woman aged 55-69 years with COVID-19, enrolled during active disease. CDR3 sequence reads: CASSVVTSGGIDTQYF. In DNA form, the CDR3 reads TGTGCCAGCAGCGTAGTAACTAGCGGGGGAATAGATACGCAGTATTTT. The whole variable domain, remainder taken from reference TRBV9 and TRBJ2-3, is DSGVTQTPKHLITATGQRVTLRCSPRSGDLSVYWYQQSLDQGLQFLIQYYNGEERAKGNILERFSAQQFPDLHSELNLSSLELGDSALYFCASSVVTSGGIDTQYFGPGTRLTVL.